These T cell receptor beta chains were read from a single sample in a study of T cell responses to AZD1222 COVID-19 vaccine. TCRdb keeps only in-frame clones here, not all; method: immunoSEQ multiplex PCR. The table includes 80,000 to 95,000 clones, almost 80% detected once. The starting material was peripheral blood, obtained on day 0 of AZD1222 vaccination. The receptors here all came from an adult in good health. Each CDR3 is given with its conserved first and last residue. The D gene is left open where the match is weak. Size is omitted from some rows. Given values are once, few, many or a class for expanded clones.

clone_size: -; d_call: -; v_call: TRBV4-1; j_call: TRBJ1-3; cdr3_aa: CASSQEGGSGNTIYF; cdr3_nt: TGCGCCAGCAGCCAAGAAGGGGGGAGTGGAAACACCATATATTTT
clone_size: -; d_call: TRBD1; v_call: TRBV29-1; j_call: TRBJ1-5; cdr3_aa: CSVELTGESDQPQHF; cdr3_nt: TGCAGCGTTGAATTGACAGGGGAAAGTGATCAGCCCCAGCATTTT
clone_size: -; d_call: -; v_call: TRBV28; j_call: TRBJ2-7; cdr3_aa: CASSFKPTGRGSYEQYF; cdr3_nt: TGTGCCAGCAGTTTCAAACCAACAGGGCGAGGGTCCTACGAGCAGTACTTC
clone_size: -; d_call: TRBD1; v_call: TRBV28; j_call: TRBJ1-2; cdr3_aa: CASSLWGGTGDGYTF; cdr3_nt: TGTGCCAGCAGTTTATGGGGGGGGACAGGGGATGGCTACACCTTC
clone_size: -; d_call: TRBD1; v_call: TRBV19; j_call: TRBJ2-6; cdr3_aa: CASSMGPGTGVFSGANVLTF; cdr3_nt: TGTGCCAGTAGTATGGGGCCAGGCACAGGGGTTTTCTCTGGGGCCAACGTCCTGACTTTC
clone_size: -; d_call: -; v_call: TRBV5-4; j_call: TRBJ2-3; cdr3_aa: CASSFEGRDTQYF; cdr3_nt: TGTGCCAGCAGCTTCGAGGGTCGGGATACGCAGTATTTT
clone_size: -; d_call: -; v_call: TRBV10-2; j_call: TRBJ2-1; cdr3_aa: CASRALRADNEQFF; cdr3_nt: TGCGCCAGCAGGGCCCTGCGGGCCGACAATGAGCAGTTCTTC
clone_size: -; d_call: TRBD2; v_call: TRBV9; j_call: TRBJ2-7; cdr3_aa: CASSVAAGGPGFAGDSQYEQYF; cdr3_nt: TGTGCCAGCAGCGTAGCGGCGGGAGGGCCAGGTTTTGCAGGGGATTCTCAATACGAGCAGTACTTC
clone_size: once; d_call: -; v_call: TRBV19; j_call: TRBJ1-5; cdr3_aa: CASSMAATIYSNQPQHF; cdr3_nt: TGTGCCAGTAGTATGGCGGCCACTATATATAGCAATCAGCCCCAGCATTTT
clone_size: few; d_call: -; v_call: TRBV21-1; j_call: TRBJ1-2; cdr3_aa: CASSKENGWWTGGDGYTF; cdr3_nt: TGTGCCAGCAGCAAAGAGAACGGGTGGTGGACCGGGGGAGACGGCTACACCTTC
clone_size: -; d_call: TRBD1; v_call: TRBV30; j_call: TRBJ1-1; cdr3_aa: CAWSTGDTRKAFF; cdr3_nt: TGTGCCTGGAGTACAGGGGACACCCGGAAAGCTTTCTTT
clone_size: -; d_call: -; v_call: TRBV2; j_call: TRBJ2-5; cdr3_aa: CASSGRGRSRETQYF; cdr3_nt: TGTGCCAGCAGTGGCCGAGGGCGATCCAGGGAGACCCAGTACTTC
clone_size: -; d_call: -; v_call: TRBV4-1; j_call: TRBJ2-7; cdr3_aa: CASSQADSSYEQYF; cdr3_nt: TGCGCCAGCAGCCAAGCCGACAGCTCCTACGAGCAGTACTTC
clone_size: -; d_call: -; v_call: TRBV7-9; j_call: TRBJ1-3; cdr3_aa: CASSLHTQLSGNTIYF; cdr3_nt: TGTGCCAGCAGCTTACATACACAGCTCTCTGGAAACACCATATATTTT
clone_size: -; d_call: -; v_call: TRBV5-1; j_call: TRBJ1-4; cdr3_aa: CASRDGTINEKLFF; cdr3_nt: TGCGCCAGCAGGGACGGGACCATAAATGAAAAACTGTTTTTT